This TCR beta chain was obtained from a study of control samples from healthy donors and cancer patients. Sequencing used immunoSEQ multiplex PCR; TCRdb keeps in-frame clones, though not all of them. This sample yields about 160,000 clones, of which about 94% are seen a single time; 8.5% belongs to the top ten. Trimming at V came to 7 bases and at J to 5 bases, leaving 6 bases not matched to a gene. From germline, CDR1 is SNHLY and CDR2 FYNNEI. CDR3 length: 15 amino acids. The TCR originated in a woman aged 40 to 49 in good health. The sequencing input was blood. The rearrangement links TRBV2 to TRBJ2-2, with 11 bases identical to TRBD2. The CDR3 sequence: CASNSGLAGTGELFF. The CDR3 nucleotides read TGTGCCAGCAATAGTGGACTAGCGGGTACCGGGGAGCTGTTTTTT.